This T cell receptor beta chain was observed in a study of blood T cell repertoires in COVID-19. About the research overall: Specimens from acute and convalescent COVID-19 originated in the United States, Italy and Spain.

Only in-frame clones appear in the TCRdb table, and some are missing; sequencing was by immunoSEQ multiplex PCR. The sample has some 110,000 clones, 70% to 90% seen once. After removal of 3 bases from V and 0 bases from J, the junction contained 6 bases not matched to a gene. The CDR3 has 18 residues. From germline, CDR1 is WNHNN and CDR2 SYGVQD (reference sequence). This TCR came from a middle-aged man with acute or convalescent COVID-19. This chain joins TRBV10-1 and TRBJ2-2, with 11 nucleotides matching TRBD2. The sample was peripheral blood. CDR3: CASSDSTSGVANTGELFF. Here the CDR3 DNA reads TGCGCCAGCAGTGACTCGACTAGCGGGGTCGCGAACACCGGGGAGCTGTTTTTT.